This entry lists 28 T cell receptor beta chains sequenced from one sample in a study of blood T cells in healthy people across ages. Combining a sample-barcoded 5' primer with a J-beta primer mix, a second PCR ran for roughly 7 to 12 cycles. From the 5' RACE reads, TCRdb called clonotypes with MiXCR, one entry per CDR3 protein. The sample consists of roughly 1.5 million distinct CDR3 sequences, about 42% of them appearing once. Source material: blood. The source is a young woman in good health.

The chain is built from TRBV15 and TRBJ1-2, with D tentatively TRBD1 (6 bases). Trimming removed 5 bases at V and 5 bases at J, with 21 bases between. Germline V gene lookup returns CDR1 LNHNV and CDR2 YYDKDF (reference sequence). The length of the CDR3 is 16 residues. The CDR3 sequence: CATSSWWDNNRYGYTF. The CDR3 DNA follows: TGTGCCACCAGCTCCTGGTGGGACAATAACAGGTATGGCTACACCTTC.

The rearrangement uses TRBV12-3 or TRBV12-4 and TRBJ2-3; maybe TRBD1 (6 bases). V shed 5 bases and J shed 2 bases, with 20 bases lying between them. This CDR3 is built from 17 residues. The CDR3 spells CASSPRGGAASTDTQYF. The CDR3 DNA reads as TGTGCCAGCAGTCCCCGAGGGGGAGCGGCTTCCACAGATACGCAGTATTTT.

This clonotype has ten or more counts. Germline is not matched at one junction end, which may reflect a read error. The rearrangement joins TRBV5-1 to TRBJ2-3, with a weak D call TRBD2 (6 bases). Germline V gene lookup returns CDR1 SGHRS and CDR2 YFSETQ. The CDR3 is made up of 14 amino acids. This CDR3 is CASSLFRGTDTQYF. CDR3 in DNA: TGTGCCAGCAGCTTATTTCGGGGGACAGATACGCAGTATTTT.

The genes are TRBV5-1 and TRBJ2-3; D gene uncertain. The CDR3 length is 14 residues. V was pared by 0 bases and J by 2 bases, with 7 bases between. Germline V gene data show CDR1 as SGHRS and CDR2 as YFSETQ. In nucleotides, the CDR3 is TGCGCCAGCAGCTTGGAGACTGTCACAGATACGCAGTATTTT. Translated, it gives CASSLETVTDTQYF.

The chain uses TRBV5-1 and TRBJ2-7; a possible D gene is TRBD2 (5 bases). V lost 3 bases and J 10 bases, leaving 20 bases between the germline ends. The CDR3 consists of 14 residues. Germline V CDR1 and CDR2: SGHRS, YFSETQ. The CDR3 DNA reads as TGCGCCAGCAGCTCAGTTGGGAGCCACCGTACCCAGTACTTC. It is translated as CASSSVGSHRTQYF.

The genes are TRBV27 and TRBJ2-5; no definite D call. Trimming took off 2 bases at V and 1 base at J, with 11 bases between the two ends. This CDR3 contains 15 residues. Germline values: CDR1 MNHEY, CDR2 SMNVEV (reference sequence). The CDR3 DNA is TGTGCCAGCAGTTTACCGGGCCTATTCCAAGAGACCCAGTACTTC. Translating gives CASSLPGLFQETQYF.

The chain links TRBV12-3 or TRBV12-4 to TRBJ1-4, with a weak D call TRBD1 (5 bases). The CDR3 has 14 amino acids. The germline V and J ends were trimmed by 6 bases and 6 bases, with 14 bases remaining between them. The CDR3 loop is CASSIGAGYEKLFF. The DNA for the CDR3 is TGTGCCAGCAGCATCGGGGCAGGGTATGAAAAACTGTTTTTT.

The V call is TRBV5-1, the J call TRBJ2-7; 8 positions match TRBD2. The CDR3 is made up of 15 amino acids. CDR1 and CDR2 (germline): SGHRS, YFSETQ. Trimming removed 5 bases from V and 0 bases from J; junction bases left unmatched: 7. The DNA for the CDR3 is TGCGCCAGCAGTTATAGCGGGACCATCTCCTACGAGCAGTACTTC. Protein sequence: CASSYSGTISYEQYF.

V is TRBV6-5 and J is TRBJ1-2, with unresolved D. From germline, CDR1 is MNHEY and CDR2 SVGAGI. This CDR3 comprises 16 residues. Trimming removed 2 bases from V and 2 bases from J, with 15 bases in between. Written as DNA, the CDR3 is TGTGCCAGCAGTTACACTAGCCATACCCTAAACTATGGCTACACCTTC. Translation gives CASSYTSHTLNYGYTF.

This rearrangement joins TRBV27 to TRBJ1-6; a weak D match, TRBD1 (6 bases). CDR3 length: 14 amino acids. V was shortened by 6 bases and J by 3 bases, with 9 bases between the two germline ends. In germline, CDR1 is MNHEY, CDR2 SMNVEV (reference sequence). The CDR3 DNA reads TGTGCCAGCAGGCGGGGACACTATAATTCACCCCTCCACTTT. It yields the protein CASRRGHYNSPLHF.

Written as DNA, the CDR3 is TGTGCCAGCAGCTTAATGGGAACCGGGGCCAACGTCCTGACTTTC. It encodes CASSLMGTGANVLTF. The rearrangement uses TRBV7-2 and TRBJ2-6; D ambiguous. The CDR3 has 15 amino acids. The V gene's germline CDR1 is SGHTA and CDR2 FQGNSA. V was trimmed by 2 bases and J by 4 bases, leaving 9 bases between them.

Ten or more counts support this clonotype. V gene TRBV21-1 combines with J gene TRBJ2-1. Gene TRBJ2-7 matches the end of the DNA better, so the J call may be wrong. TRBV21-1 has pseudogene status. This CDR3 spans 18 amino acids. The DNA of the CDR3 is TGTGCCAGCAGCCCAAAAGAGAGGAGAAGGTCCGGATACAATGAGCAGTACTTC. Translating gives CASSPKERRRSGYNEQYF.

This clonotype came up a few times. The V gene is TRBV28, the J gene TRBJ2-4; D is tentatively TRBD1 or TRBD2 (5 bases each). TRBJ2-7 matches the DNA end more closely, so the J call is doubtful. The CDR3 has 14 residues. Germline values: CDR1 MDHEN, CDR2 SYDVKM. Here the CDR3 DNA reads TGTGCCAGCAGGCCCGGGACGCCACCCTACGAGCAGTACTTC. Translation: CASRPGTPPYEQYF.

The chain links TRBV7-2 to TRBJ2-1, with 10 bases identical to TRBD2. Per germline, CDR1 SGHTA and CDR2 FQGNSA. Trimming took 3 bases from V and 10 from J; bases not matched to a gene: 9. The length of the CDR3 is 15 residues. The chain's CDR3 is CASSLGVAGGREQFF. The CDR3, as DNA: TGTGCCAGCAGCTTGGGGGTAGCGGGGGGTAGAGAGCAGTTCTTC. Filled out from reference TRBV7-2 and TRBJ2-1, the complete variable domain reads GAGVSQSPSNKVTEKGKDVELRCDPISGHTALYWYRQSLGQGLEFLIYFQGNSAPDKSGLPSDRFSAERTGGSVSTLTIQRTQQEDSAVYLCASSLGVAGGREQFFGPGTRLTVL.

There are a few counts of this clonotype. CDR3 sequence (DNA): TGTGCCAGCACCGGGACTGCACAAGAGACCCAGTACTTC. Translating gives CASTGTAQETQYF. The genes are TRBV18 and TRBJ2-5; TRBD2 is a possible D gene (6 bases). CDR3 length: 13 residues. Germline V gene data show CDR1 as KGHSH and CDR2 as LQKENI. V was shortened by 8 bases and J by 2 bases, with 12 bases between the two germline ends.

The chain is built from TRBV27 and TRBJ2-5; 9 positions match TRBD2. The V gene end was trimmed by 3 bases and the J gene end by 0 bases; junction bases not matched to a gene: 5. Germline values: CDR1 MNHEY, CDR2 SMNVEV (reference sequence). The CDR3 consists of 16 residues. The CDR3 loop reads CASSLTSGSYQETQYF. As DNA, the CDR3 is TGTGCCAGCAGTTTGACTAGCGGATCGTACCAAGAGACCCAGTACTTC.

The rearrangement uses TRBV20-1 and TRBJ1-2; D is possibly TRBD1 (5 bases). V was clipped by 5 bases and J by 4 bases, with 17 bases between them. The CDR3 covers 14 residues. CDR1 is DFQATT, CDR2 SNEGSKA, per germline (reference sequence). CDR3 protein: CSAQSGDVLYGYTF. The DNA for the CDR3 is TGCAGTGCTCAGAGCGGGGACGTTCTCTATGGCTACACCTTC.

This clonotype turned up a few times. This rearrangement joins TRBV6-1 to TRBJ1-2; no clear D gene. CDR1 is MNHNS and CDR2 is SASEGT in the germline V gene. The CDR3 totals 13 residues. Trimming cost V 7 bases and J 4 bases, with 13 bases left between them. The CDR3 spells CASTTSVPYGYTF. The DNA for the CDR3 is TGTGCCAGCACCACCTCCGTACCCTATGGCTACACCTTC.

This clonotype was detected only a few times. The chain couples TRBV5-4 to TRBJ2-5; 10 nucleotides line up with TRBD2. This CDR3 is 14 amino acids long. V shed 3 bases and J 9 bases; nucleotides not matched to a gene: 8. Germline V gene data show CDR1 as SGHNT and CDR2 as YYREEE (reference sequence). As DNA, the CDR3 is TGTGCCAGCAGCTGGGGGACTAGCGTAATACCCCAGTACTTC. This codes for CASSWGTSVIPQYF.

The rearrangement uses TRBV7-2 and TRBJ2-1; D unresolved. Germline values: CDR1 SGHTA, CDR2 FQGNSA. The CDR3 has 15 residues. Trimming removed 1 base at V and 2 bases at J, with 9 bases between. DNA of the CDR3: TGTGCCAGCAGCTTAGGCTCACGAACCTACAATGAGCAGTTCTTC. This sequence encodes CASSLGSRTYNEQFF.

V is TRBV28 and J is TRBJ2-5; D possibly corresponds to TRBD1 (6 bases). The better agreement between TRBJ2-7 and the DNA end casts doubt on the J call. CDR3 length: 16 amino acids. CDR1 and CDR2 (germline): MDHEN, SYDVKM. The CDR3 here is CASSRPGTTPPYEQYF. The CDR3 bases are TGTGCCAGCAGTCGGCCCGGGACAACCCCACCCTACGAGCAGTACTTC.

This clonotype came up many times. The chain recombines TRBV27 with TRBJ2-7; D not resolved. Trimming left V 2 bases short and J 2 bases short, with 7 bases between. Germline assignment: CDR1 MNHEY and CDR2 SMNVEV (reference sequence). The CDR3 consists of 13 residues. In DNA, the CDR3 is TGTGCCAGCAGTTTAAGTCAGCCCTACGAGCAGTACTTC. Its translation: CASSLSQPYEQYF.

The chain combines TRBV7-2 with TRBJ2-7; tentative D call: TRBD1 (5 bases). CDR1 and CDR2 from the germline V gene are SGHTA and FQGNSA. CDR3 length equals 13 residues. The V end was cut by 4 bases, the J end by 5 bases, with 12 bases between. CDR3 bases: TGTGCCAGCAGCTCGACGCAGGGCCACGAGCAGTACTTC. It yields the protein CASSSTQGHEQYF.

This clonotype came up a few times. CDR3: CASSYSPGGSYNEQFF. The CDR3 DNA is TGTGCCAGCAGTTATTCCCCAGGGGGAAGCTACAATGAGCAGTTCTTC. V usage is TRBV6-2 or TRBV6-3 and J usage is TRBJ2-1, with TRBD1 matching over 7 bases. The CDR3 sequence is 16 residues long. V lost 3 bases to trimming and J lost 3 bases; unmatched junction nucleotides: 8. Germline CDR1 and CDR2: MNHEY and SVGEGT.

The chain has TRBV3-1 and TRBJ2-1, with TRBD1 matching 8 bases. CDR1 is LGHDT, CDR2 YNNKEL, per germline (reference sequence). The junction had 8 bases not matched to a gene; V was cut back by 0 bases and J by 7 bases. There are 16 residues in the CDR3. As DNA, the CDR3 is TGTGCCAGCAGCCAAGATTTTGCAGGGGGCGGGAATGAGCAGTTCTTC. Translated: CASSQDFAGGGNEQFF.

This clonotype was counted a single time. The CDR3 spells CASSQDEGRRGYTF. In DNA, the CDR3 is TGCGCCAGCAGCCAGGACGAGGGCAGGCGGGGCTACACCTTC. V and J are TRBV4-3 and TRBJ1-2; D not resolved. The length of the CDR3 is 14 residues. The germline V gene encodes CDR1 LGHNA and CDR2 YSLEER. The V gene lost 3 bases and the J gene lost 8 bases, with 16 bases spanning the gap.

The chain links TRBV5-5 to TRBJ2-5; 7 positions match TRBD2. The CDR3 has 15 residues. Germline CDR1 is SGHKS and CDR2 is YYEKEE (reference sequence). V was clipped by 2 bases and J by 4 bases; unmatched bases: 8. CDR3 in DNA: TGTGCCAGCAGCTTTGGACTAGGAATTGGAGAGACCCAGTACTTC. Encoded protein: CASSFGLGIGETQYF.

In this sample, this clonotype turned up a few times. DNA of the CDR3: TGCAGCGTTGAGACAGGGGCGGAAAAACTGTTTTTT. It translates to CSVETGAEKLFF. The V call is TRBV29-1, the J call TRBJ1-4, with TRBD1 matching over 8 bases. The germline CDR1 and CDR2 sequences are SQVTM and ANQGSEA. J lost 8 bases, V lost 3 bases, and 2 bases had no gene match. This CDR3 region has 12 residues.